This TCR beta chain was profiled in a study of T-cell reconstitution after alpha-beta-depleted transplantation in children (dated by TCRdb to 2016 to 2018). In the study overall: Using TCR repertoire profiling, the study followed T-cell immune reconstitution in a quantitative way in children after TCRalphabeta/CD19-depleted allogeneic hematopoietic cell transplantation.

About this clonotype: No antigen is known for it. No base qualities exist here, and no much larger clone lies one base off it.

The CDR3 runs 13 amino acids, cysteine and phenylalanine included. Only the CDR3 portion is preserved as DNA: 39 bases, with reading frame beginning at the first base. The V end loses 1 base and the J end loses 8 bases, and a stretch of 7 bases separates them. CDR1 and CDR2 are drawn from the germline V gene: SGHDT, YYEEEE. The library was obtained by PCR. The reads were generated on an Illumina HiSeq 2500. TCR libraries were prepared with molecular barcoding, using unique molecular identifiers to normalize TCRbeta repertoire quantification. Clones were called with MiXCR by TCRdb after fastp trimmed the public reads at Q25, and only in-frame beta chains were retained. A single entry per CDR3 protein holds the most common genes and DNA from its merged rows. The sample profile shows a few hundred thousand distinct CDR3 sequences; about a tenth of them were found once. The biggest ten clones account for 2% to 3% of the sample.

This specimen consisted of PBMCs from the stem cell graft donor, obtained from the stem cell graft. The rearranged chain carries TRBV5-6 and TRBJ1-6, and the D gene may be TRBD1, 5 bases matching. This clonotype was obtained from a human donor who donated a stem cell graft to a child with acute lymphoblastic leukemia. The DNA reads as follows: TGTGCCAGCAGCTTGATACAGGATTCACCCCTCCACTTT. Its product reads: CASSLIQDSPLHF.